The 27 T cell receptor beta chains presented below share a single source sample, sequenced in a study of blood T cell repertoires in COVID-19. The table came from immunoSEQ multiplex PCR; TCRdb's copy has only in-frame clones and leaves some out. Of about 210,000 clones detected, over 80% appear once; the ten largest clones hold about 9.3%. Sequencing was performed on PBMCs or T cells enriched from blood (not recorded which). Receptor source: a man aged 18 to 30 with acute COVID-19.

The chain uses TRBV3-1 (or the pseudogene TRBV3-2) and TRBJ1-4, with D unresolved. There are 12 residues in the CDR3. V lost 0 bases and J 8 bases, leaving 4 bases between the germline ends. Germline CDR1 LGHDT, CDR2 YNNKEL (reference sequence). The CDR3 bases are TGTGCCAGCAGCCAAGATCGGGAAAAACTGTTTTTT. Residues: CASSQDREKLFF.

V usage is TRBV19 and J usage is TRBJ1-3; D unresolved. CDR1 and CDR2 (germline): LNHDA, SQIVND (reference sequence). The CDR3 totals 17 residues. Between the trimmed V and J ends, which lost 5 bases and 0 bases, there was a span of 17 bases. CDR3 region: CASSLRHSSNSGNTIYF. CDR3 nucleotides: TGTGCCAGTAGTCTAAGGCACAGCTCCAACTCTGGAAACACCATATATTTT.

This CDR3 reads CASSIGTSGPKYEQYF. In DNA form, the CDR3 reads TGTGCCAGCAGCATCGGGACTAGCGGGCCTAAGTACGAGCAGTACTTC. The chain employs TRBV7-2 and TRBJ2-7; 12 bases map to TRBD2. The CDR3 has 16 amino acids. CDR1 and CDR2 (germline): SGHTA, FQGNSA. J lost 4 bases, V lost 5 bases, and 9 bases had no gene match.

The chain joins TRBV19 to TRBJ1-5; TRBD1 might be the D (5 bases). The germline V gene has CDR1 LNHDA and CDR2 SQIVND (reference sequence). Trimming took off 5 bases at V and 0 bases at J, with 14 bases between the two ends. The CDR3 is 16 amino acids. CDR3 sequence (DNA): TGTGCCAGTAGTTCAACCAGGGTCTATAGCAATCAGCCCCAGCATTTT. It codes for CASSSTRVYSNQPQHF.

The chain is built from TRBV29-1 and TRBJ1-1, with D hard to call. V shed 4 bases and J shed 1 base, with 25 bases lying between them. The germline CDR1 and CDR2 sequences are SQVTM and ANQGSEA. The CDR3 consists of 18 residues. CDR3: CSVAPLGGPSLPNTEAFF. CDR3 in DNA: TGCAGCGTTGCCCCTCTGGGAGGGCCGTCGCTTCCGAACACTGAAGCTTTCTTT. The variable domain in full, with the rest retrieved from reference TRBV29-1 and TRBJ1-1, is SAVISQKPSRDICQRGTSLTIQCQVDSQVTMMFWYRQQPGQSLTLIATANQGSEATYESGFVIDKFPISRPNLTFSTLTVSNMSPEDSSIYLCSVAPLGGPSLPNTEAFFGQGTRLTVV.

CDR3 region: CALSTGTMGRPDTQYF. The CDR3 bases are TGTGCCTTAAGTACCGGGACTATGGGGAGGCCAGATACGCAGTATTTT. This sequence joins TRBV2 and TRBJ2-3, with 7 bases aligning to TRBD2. Germline CDR1 and CDR2: SNHLY and FYNNEI. The J segment lost 4 bases and the V segment lost 11 bases, leaving 18 bases of the junction unmatched. There are 16 residues in the CDR3.

The gene calls are TRBV7-8 and TRBJ1-5; TRBD1 matches at 8 bases. Germline CDR1 reads SGHVS; CDR2 reads FQNEAQ. After removal of 5 bases from V and 1 base from J, the junction contained 4 bases not matched to a gene. The CDR3 contains 15 residues. The CDR3 DNA sequence: TGTGCCAGCAGCAACCGGGACAGGAGCAATCAGCCCCAGCATTTT. It codes for CASSNRDRSNQPQHF.

This sequence joins TRBV12-3 or TRBV12-4 and TRBJ2-5; 7 bases are shared with TRBD2. Trimming at V came to 3 bases and at J to 5 bases, leaving 3 bases not matched to a gene. This CDR3 has 13 amino acids. This CDR3 reads CASSFRGEETQYF. The CDR3 coding sequence is TGTGCCAGCAGTTTTCGGGGGGAGGAGACCCAGTACTTC.

This clone was seen a handful of times. The V and J genes are TRBV19 and TRBJ2-4; 8 bases match TRBD2. V trimming: 5 bases; J trimming: 3 bases; junction bases outside the gene matches: 6. CDR3 length: 15 amino acids. Germline CDR1 is LNHDA and CDR2 is SQIVND (reference sequence). The DNA for the CDR3 is TGTGCCAGTAGTTCCTCCGGGACTAGCAAAAACATTCAGTACTTC. Its translation: CASSSSGTSKNIQYF. The full variable domain, completed using reference TRBV19 and TRBJ2-4, is DGGITQSPKYLFRKEGQNVTLSCEQNLNHDAMYWYRQDPGQGLRLIYYSQIVNDFQKGDIAEGYSVSREKKESFPLTVTSAQKNPTAFYLCASSSSGTSKNIQYFGAGTRLSVL.

The V gene is TRBV7-9, the J gene TRBJ1-5; no clear D. CDR3 size: 13 residues. Trimming took 6 bases from V and 0 from J, leaving 6 bases between them. Germline V CDR1 and CDR2: SEHNR, FQNEAQ (reference sequence). The CDR3 is CASSDYSNQPQHF. The CDR3 DNA reads as TGTGCCAGCAGTGACTATAGCAATCAGCCCCAGCATTTT.

The chain has TRBV15 and TRBJ2-1, with 8 bases lining up with TRBD1. The CDR3 runs 15 residues. CDR1 is LNHNV and CDR2 is YYDKDF in the germline V gene (reference sequence). J gave up 10 bases and V 3 bases, and 11 bases lay outside the gene matches. In DNA, the CDR3 is TGTGCCACCAGCAGCGACAGGGGTTTAAATGCGGAGCAGTTCTTC. Translation gives CATSSDRGLNAEQFF.

The genes are TRBV28 and TRBJ2-1, with TRBD2 as a possible D gene (6 bases). The CDR3 has 13 residues. V was pared by 11 bases and J by 2 bases, with 13 bases between. Looked up from germline, CDR1 is MDHEN and CDR2 is SYDVKM. The CDR3 nucleotides are TGTGCCGGAGGAGGGGTGACCTACAATGAGCAGTTCTTC. It specifies CAGGGVTYNEQFF.

The chain uses TRBV28 and TRBJ1-2; D unclear. Germline CDR1 and CDR2: MDHEN and SYDVKM. The ends were cut back, 7 bases at V and 2 bases at J, with 20 bases in the middle. The CDR3 is 16 residues long. The CDR3 loop is CASINEPGGGNYGYTF. CDR3 nucleotide sequence: TGTGCCAGCATCAACGAACCTGGAGGAGGGAACTATGGCTACACCTTC.

This chain uses TRBV28 with TRBJ2-7; weak D call: TRBD1 (6 bases). The CDR3 loop spans 15 amino acids. Deletions cut 6 bases from V and 0 bases from J, with 15 bases between. Germline V CDR1 and CDR2: MDHEN, SYDVKM. The CDR3 region is CASSSPQGPSYEQYF. The CDR3 DNA reads TGTGCCAGCAGCAGTCCGCAGGGGCCCTCCTACGAGCAGTACTTC.

The J gene is TRBJ1-1, the V gene TRBV12-3 or TRBV12-4; D is possibly TRBD1 (6 bases). Trimming stripped 6 bases from V and 3 bases from J, with 8 bases between. This CDR3 is built from 12 residues. CDR3 residues: CASRYRDTEAFF. The CDR3 bases are TGTGCCAGCAGGTACAGGGACACTGAAGCTTTCTTT.

The chain combines TRBV12-3 or TRBV12-4 with TRBJ2-7; D gene ambiguous. CDR3 length equals 13 residues. V was trimmed by 6 bases and J by 4 bases, leaving 13 bases between them. CDR3 sequence reads: CASSPGPTYEQYF. As DNA, the CDR3 is TGTGCCAGCAGCCCCGGTCCCACTTACGAGCAGTACTTC.

V is TRBV7-2 and J is TRBJ2-7; 10 bases are shared with TRBD2. CDR1 SGHTA and CDR2 FQGNSA come from the germline V gene. The CDR3 length is 16 residues. J gave up 0 bases and V 3 bases, and 5 bases lay outside the gene matches. The CDR3 is CASSLTSGPSSYEQYF. The CDR3 bases are TGTGCCAGCAGCTTGACTAGCGGGCCAAGCTCCTACGAGCAGTACTTC.

This rearrangement joins TRBV27 to TRBJ2-7, with 9 bases lining up with TRBD2. The CDR3 runs to 14 residues. The V gene end was trimmed by 6 bases and the J gene end by 3 bases; junction bases not matched to a gene: 6. CDR1 and CDR2 from the germline V gene are MNHEY and SMNVEV (reference sequence). The CDR3 loop reads CASSSTSGIYEQYF. The CDR3 coding sequence is TGTGCCAGCAGCTCGACTAGCGGTATCTACGAGCAGTACTTC.

The table lists this clone with a few counts. This chain uses TRBV4-2 with TRBJ2-1; 9 bases align to TRBD2. The CDR3 covers 16 residues. The V gene end was trimmed by 0 bases and the J gene end by 9 bases; junction bases not matched to a gene: 9. Germline assignment: CDR1 LGHNA and CDR2 YNFKEQ. CDR3 amino acids: CASSQDVAGEVGEQFF. CDR3 bases: TGTGCCAGCAGCCAAGACGTAGCGGGAGAGGTGGGTGAGCAGTTCTTC.

The chain is built from TRBV5-5 and TRBJ2-7; the D is unclear. Germline CDR1 is SGHKS and CDR2 is YYEKEE (reference sequence). V lost 5 bases and J 6 bases, leaving 9 bases between the germline ends. CDR3 length: 11 residues. The CDR3 nucleotides read TGTGCCAGCAGTTTTTCAGGCGAGCAGTACTTC. It specifies CASSFSGEQYF.

This chain uses TRBV6-1 with TRBJ2-3, with a tentative D call TRBD2 (6 bases). The germline V gene encodes CDR1 MNHNS and CDR2 SASEGT. The ends were cut back, 3 bases at V and 6 bases at J, with 19 bases in the middle. The CDR3 contains 16 residues. The CDR3 DNA follows: TGTGCCAGCAGTGATCCGGGGTTTGGGACTTGGGATACGCAGTATTTT. It yields the protein CASSDPGFGTWDTQYF.

A single count supports this clone. The rearrangement links TRBV11-3 to TRBJ2-1; TRBD1 might be the D (6 bases). Germline CDR1 SGHNT, CDR2 YENEEA. Trimming removed 3 bases from V and 8 bases from J, with 14 bases in between. This CDR3 contains 14 residues. Here the CDR3 reads CASSLGPGEDEQFF. The CDR3 DNA follows: TGTGCCAGCAGCTTGGGACCAGGGGAAGATGAGCAGTTCTTC. Complete variable domain (other parts from reference TRBV11-3 and TRBJ2-1): EAGVVQSPRYKIIEKKQPVAFWCNPISGHNTLYWYLQNLGQGPELLIRYENEEAVDDSQLPKDRFSAERLKGVDSTLKIQPAELGDSAVYLCASSLGPGEDEQFFGPGTRLTVL.

Only one count was recorded for this clone. J is TRBJ2-5 and V is TRBV10-2; 11 bases are a match to TRBD2. J gave up 5 bases and V 6 bases, and 8 bases lay outside the gene matches. Germline CDR1 WSHSY, CDR2 SAAADI. The length of the CDR3 is 15 residues. CDR3 DNA sequence: TGCGCCAGCAGAGAGGGACTAGCGGAATGGGAGACCCAGTACTTC. It specifies CASREGLAEWETQYF.

The genes are TRBV19 and TRBJ2-1; TRBD1 might be the D (5 bases). Trimming cost V 3 bases and J 4 bases, with 10 bases left between them. The CDR3 contains 14 residues. The germline V gene encodes CDR1 LNHDA and CDR2 SQIVND (reference sequence). Written as DNA, the CDR3 is TGTGCCAGTAGTATTTTCGCAGGGTACAATGAGCAGTTCTTC. It yields the protein CASSIFAGYNEQFF.

The chain joins TRBV27 to TRBJ2-2; a weak D match, TRBD1 (6 bases). The CDR3 spans 15 residues. V gave up 5 bases and J gave up 6 bases, with 16 bases separating them. CDR1 is MNHEY and CDR2 is SMNVEV in the germline V gene (reference sequence). DNA of the CDR3: TGTGCCAGCAGTAGTGGACAGCCTGGCGCCGGGGAGCTGTTTTTT. Protein sequence: CASSSGQPGAGELFF.

The rearrangement links TRBV28 to TRBJ2-1; TRBD2 is a possible D gene (6 bases). Trimming left V 6 bases short and J 5 bases short, with 11 bases between. CDR1 is MDHEN and CDR2 is SYDVKM in the germline V gene. The CDR3 totals 13 residues. The DNA for the CDR3 is TGTGCCAGCAGGAGGGGACTGAACAATGAGCAGTTCTTC. Amino acid sequence: CASRRGLNNEQFF.

This chain uses TRBV9 with TRBJ2-5, with D possibly being TRBD2 (6 bases). The CDR3 loop spans 15 amino acids. Trimming took off 0 bases at V and 1 base at J, with 10 bases between the two ends. Germline V gene sequence: CDR1 SGDLS, CDR2 YYNGEE. CDR3: CASSVDGGIQETQYF. CDR3 DNA: TGTGCCAGCAGCGTAGATGGGGGGATCCAAGAGACCCAGTACTTC.